The clone carrying this T cell receptor (beta chain) came up many times. This sample was included in a study of CD8 T cells in ankylosing spondylitis. Trimming cost V 2 bases and J 3 bases, with 2 bases left between them. The CDR3 totals 11 residues. CDR1 is GTSNPN and CDR2 is SVGIG in the germline V gene (reference sequence). TCRdb ran MiXCR on the 5' RACE reads and lists one entry per CDR3 protein. There are roughly 130,000 distinct CDR3 sequences in the sample; about a tenth occur only once, and 3% to 4% lies in the top ten. This clonotype was obtained from a male donor with ankylosing spondylitis or in good health (not recorded which). The genes are TRBV30 and TRBJ1-3; no firm D call. Sample: blood, either unsorted or a sorted T cell fraction (not recorded which). The CDR3 loop reads CAWSNGNTIYF. The CDR3 bases are TGTGCCTGGAGTAATGGAAACACCATATATTTT.